This T cell receptor beta chain stems from a study of breast tumors, draining lymph nodes, adjacent tissues. General study points: Tumors had less TCR diversity than lymph nodes, more than nontumor tissue. Compared with basal-like, luminal-like tumors shared significantly more repertoire with nontumor tissue. The data were judged consistent with most tumor T cells coming from lymph node and expanding in tumor. Tumor T cell lymph node origin was a supported hypothesis, not proven.

The lymph nodes were axillary draining lymph nodes from breast cancer patients. TCRdb analysed the multiplex PCR reads with MiXCR anew, one entry per CDR3 protein. The sample yields 80,000 to 130,000 distinct CDR3 sequences, 21% seen once. This clonotype showed up many times. Its cognate antigen is unknown. Trimming stripped 0 bases from V and 6 bases from J, with 13 bases between. This CDR3 has 15 amino acids. In germline, CDR1 is SGHNT, CDR2 YENEEA. This chain links TRBV11-3 with TRBJ2-3; D gene ambiguous. The receptor was derived from a female donor with breast cancer. Some clones in this sample may be carry-over from other donors' samples. Source material: axillary lymph node tissue. The CDR3: CASSLDGSYTDTQYF. The DNA of the CDR3 is TGTGCCAGCAGCTTAGATGGGTCCTACACGGATACGCAGTATTTT.